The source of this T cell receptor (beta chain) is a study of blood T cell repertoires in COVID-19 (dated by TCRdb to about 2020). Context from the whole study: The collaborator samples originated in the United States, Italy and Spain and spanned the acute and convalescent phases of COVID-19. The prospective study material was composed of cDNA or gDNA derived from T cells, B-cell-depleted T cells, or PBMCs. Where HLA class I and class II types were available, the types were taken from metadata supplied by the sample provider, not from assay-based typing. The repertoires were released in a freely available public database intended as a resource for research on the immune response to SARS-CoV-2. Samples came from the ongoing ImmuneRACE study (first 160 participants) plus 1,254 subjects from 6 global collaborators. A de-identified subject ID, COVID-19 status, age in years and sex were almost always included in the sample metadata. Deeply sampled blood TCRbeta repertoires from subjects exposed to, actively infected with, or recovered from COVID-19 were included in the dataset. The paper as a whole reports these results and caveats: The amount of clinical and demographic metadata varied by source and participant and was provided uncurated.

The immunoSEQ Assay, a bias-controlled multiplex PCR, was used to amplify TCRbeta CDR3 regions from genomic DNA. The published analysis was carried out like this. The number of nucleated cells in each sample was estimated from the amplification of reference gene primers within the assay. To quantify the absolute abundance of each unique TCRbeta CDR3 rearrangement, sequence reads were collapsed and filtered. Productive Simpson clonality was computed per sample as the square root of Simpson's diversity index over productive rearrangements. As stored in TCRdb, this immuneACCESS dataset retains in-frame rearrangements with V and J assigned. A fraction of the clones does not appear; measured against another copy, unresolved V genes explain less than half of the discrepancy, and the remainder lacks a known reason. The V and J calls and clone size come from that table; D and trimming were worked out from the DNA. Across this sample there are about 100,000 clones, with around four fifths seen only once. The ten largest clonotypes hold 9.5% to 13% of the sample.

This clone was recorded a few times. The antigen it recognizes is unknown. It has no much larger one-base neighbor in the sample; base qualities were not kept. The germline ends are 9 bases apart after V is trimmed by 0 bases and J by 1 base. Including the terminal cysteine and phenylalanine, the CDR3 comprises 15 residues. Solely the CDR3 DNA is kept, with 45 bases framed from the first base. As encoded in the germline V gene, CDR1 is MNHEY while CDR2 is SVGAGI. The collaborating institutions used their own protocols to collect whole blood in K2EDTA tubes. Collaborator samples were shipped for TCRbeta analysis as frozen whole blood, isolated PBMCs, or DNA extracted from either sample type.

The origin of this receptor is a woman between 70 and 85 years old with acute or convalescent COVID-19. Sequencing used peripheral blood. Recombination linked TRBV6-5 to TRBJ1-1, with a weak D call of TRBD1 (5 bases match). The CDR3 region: CASSYSGGANTEAFF. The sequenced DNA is TGTGCCAGCAGTTACTCAGGCGGGGCGAACACTGAAGCTTTCTTT.